A single sample gave rise to the 24 T cell receptor beta chains below, sequenced in a study of T cell responses to AZD1222 COVID-19 vaccine. Libraries were prepared by immunoSEQ multiplex PCR; TCRdb keeps only in-frame clonotypes and omits some of them. The repertoire holds some 100,000 clones, with 87% as singletons. This specimen was peripheral blood, taken on day 0 of AZD1222 vaccination. The origin of the receptors is an adult in good health.

The chain is built from TRBV6-1 and TRBJ1-5, with 7 positions matching TRBD1. Trimming cost V 1 base and J 1 base; bases outside gene matches: 4. CDR3 length: 16 residues. CDR1 MNHNS and CDR2 SASEGT come from the germline V gene. DNA for the CDR3: TGTGCCAGCAGTGAAGGACAGGGTGAGAGCAATCAGCCCCAGCATTTT. It is translated as CASSEGQGESNQPQHF.

This clone has just one count. J is TRBJ2-3 and V is TRBV6-5; 8 bases are a match to TRBD2. V lost 6 bases to trimming and J lost 14 bases; unmatched junction nucleotides: 13. The CDR3 runs to 13 residues. Per germline, CDR1 MNHEY and CDR2 SVGAGI. CDR3: CASSLVAGTKGYF. The CDR3 nucleotides are TGTGCCAGCAGCCTAGTAGCGGGAACCAAGGGGTATTTT.

The chain has TRBV2 and TRBJ2-1; 7 bases are a match to TRBD2. Per germline, CDR1 SNHLY and CDR2 FYNNEI. The CDR3 has 15 amino acids. J lost 6 bases, V lost 1 base, and 6 bases had no gene match. In nucleotides, the CDR3 is TGTGCCAGCAGTGAAGAGAGGGGAGGGGTCAATGAGCAGTTCTTC. As protein: CASSEERGGVNEQFF. The full variable domain, completed using reference TRBV2 and TRBJ2-1, is EPEVTQTPSHQVTQMGQEVILRCVPISNHLYFYWYRQILGQKVEFLVSFYNNEISEKSEIFDDQFSVERPDGSNFTLKIRSTKLEDSAMYFCASSEERGGVNEQFFGPGTRLTVL.

The V and J genes are TRBV12-5 and TRBJ1-5; D unresolved. Germline V gene lookup returns CDR1 LGHNT and CDR2 FRNRAP. This CDR3 comprises 15 residues. The V gene lost 7 bases and the J gene lost 10 bases, with 23 bases spanning the gap. CDR3 sequence reads: CASDNSEPTGQPQHF. In nucleotides, the CDR3 is TGTGCTAGTGACAATTCCGAGCCTACCGGGCAACCCCAGCATTTT.

The V and J genes are TRBV5-6 and TRBJ1-6; D may be TRBD1 (6 bases). In germline, CDR1 is SGHDT, CDR2 YYEEEE. V shed 0 bases and J shed 10 bases, with 14 bases lying between them. CDR3 length: 15 residues. The CDR3 DNA reads as TGTGCCAGCAGCTTGGAGGGGGGATTGGGGTCACCCCTCCACTTT. This translates into CASSLEGGLGSPLHF. The complete variable domain, with remaining parts taken from reference TRBV5-6 and TRBJ1-6, reads DAGVTQSPTHLIKTRGQQVTLRCSPKSGHDTVSWYQQALGQGPQFIFQYYEEEERQRGNFPDRFSGHQFPNYSSELNVNALLLGDSALYLCASSLEGGLGSPLHFGNGTRLTVT.

The J gene is TRBJ1-1, the V gene TRBV14, with 7 bases fitting TRBD1. CDR1 and CDR2 from the germline V gene are SGHDN and FVKESK. This CDR3 comprises 14 residues. V lost 3 bases, J lost 6 bases, and 7 bases stayed unmatched. CDR3 protein: CASSQTGLGAEAFF. The CDR3 region has the DNA TGTGCCAGCAGCCAGACAGGGTTGGGGGCTGAAGCTTTCTTT.

J is TRBJ2-3 and V is TRBV4-3; 10 nucleotides align to TRBD2. The CDR3 extends over 16 amino acids. J gave up 5 bases and V 4 bases, and 9 bases lay outside the gene matches. Germline V lookup: CDR1 LGHNA, CDR2 YSLEER. DNA of the CDR3: TGCGCCAGCAGCCCAAGATATCCTAGCGGGGGAGATACGCAGTATTTT. This gives the protein CASSPRYPSGGDTQYF.

This sequence joins TRBV30 and TRBJ2-3; 7 nucleotides line up with TRBD1. CDR1 is GTSNPN, CDR2 SVGIG, per germline (reference sequence). CDR3 length equals 14 residues. V dropped 1 base and J dropped 2; count of bases not matched to a gene: 3. DNA for the CDR3: TGTGCCTGGAGTGCAGGGGGAGACACAGATACGCAGTATTTT. Residues: CAWSAGGDTDTQYF. Using reference TRBV30 and TRBJ2-3 for the parts outside the CDR3, the full variable domain is SQTIHQWPATLVQPVGSPLSLECTVEGTSNPNLYWYRQAAGRGLQLLFYSVGIGQISSEVPQNLSASRPQDRQFILSSKKLLLSDSGFYLCAWSAGGDTDTQYFGPGTRLTVL.

This chain uses TRBV9 with TRBJ2-2; no clear D gene. The ends were cut back, 0 bases at V and 7 bases at J, with 4 bases in the middle. CDR1 SGDLS and CDR2 YYNGEE come from the germline V gene. This CDR3 spans 12 amino acids. CDR3 DNA: TGTGCCAGCAGCGTAGAAGTCGGGGAGCTGTTTTTT. Its protein is CASSVEVGELFF.

The rearrangement joins TRBV19 to TRBJ1-1; no definite D call. CDR3 length: 15 amino acids. The V gene's germline CDR1 is LNHDA and CDR2 SQIVND (reference sequence). Trimming removed 4 bases at V and 0 bases at J, with 12 bases between. CDR3 in DNA: TGTGCCAGTAGTAGGGCTCTACAGCTGAACACTGAAGCTTTCTTT. Its protein is CASSRALQLNTEAFF.

This chain joins TRBV25-1 and TRBJ1-4, with TRBD1 matching 9 bases. Germline lookup yields CDR1 MGHDK and CDR2 SYGVNS. This CDR3 is built from 14 residues. V shed 3 bases and J 8 bases; nucleotides not matched to a gene: 4. The CDR3 here is CASSEGQGGEKLFF. The CDR3 DNA sequence: TGTGCCAGCAGTGAGGGACAGGGAGGGGAAAAACTGTTTTTT.

V is TRBV19 and J is TRBJ1-5; 7 nucleotides match TRBD1. Germline V lookup: CDR1 LNHDA, CDR2 SQIVND (reference sequence). The CDR3 covers 18 residues. Losses at the gene ends were 6 bases for V and 0 bases for J; bases not matched to a gene: 14. The CDR3 here is CASRGPGQSYYSNQPQHF. As DNA, the CDR3 is TGTGCCAGTAGGGGACCGGGACAGAGTTATTATAGCAATCAGCCCCAGCATTTT.

The CDR3 region has the DNA TGTGCCAGCAGCTTTGGACTGGGCTCCTACAATGAGCAGTTCTTC. This sequence encodes CASSFGLGSYNEQFF. The chain links TRBV5-4 to TRBJ2-1; D is possibly TRBD2 (5 bases). The CDR3 spans 15 residues. V was clipped by 2 bases and J by 0 bases, with 9 bases between them. Germline CDR1 and CDR2: SGHNT and YYREEE (reference sequence).

The J gene is TRBJ2-2, the V gene TRBV7-2; D might be TRBD1 or TRBD2, each matching 5 bases. V gave up 6 bases and J gave up 4 bases, with 12 bases separating them. From germline, CDR1 is SGHTA and CDR2 FQGNSA. This CDR3 has 14 amino acids. The CDR3 loop reads CASRIRAGTGELFF. Here the CDR3 DNA reads TGTGCCAGCAGAATCAGGGCGGGCACCGGGGAGCTGTTTTTT.

The rearrangement uses TRBV19 and TRBJ1-2, with 12 bases lining up with TRBD1. Looked up from germline, CDR1 is LNHDA and CDR2 is SQIVND (reference sequence). The CDR3 length is 14 residues. J was trimmed by 6 bases and V by 4 bases; bases with no gene match: 3. CDR3 loop: CASSRGQGANGYTF. CDR3 DNA sequence: TGTGCCAGTAGTAGGGGACAGGGGGCTAATGGCTACACCTTC.

The genes are TRBV6-5 and TRBJ2-5; D ambiguous. This CDR3 is 13 amino acids long. Germline V gene sequence: CDR1 MNHEY, CDR2 SVGAGI. Trimming shortened V by 7 bases and J by 4 bases, and 13 bases separated the two germline ends. The CDR3 sequence: CASTPWGAETQYF. The CDR3 DNA reads as TGTGCCAGCACCCCATGGGGTGCAGAGACCCAGTACTTC.

The genes are TRBV19 and TRBJ1-1, with TRBD1 as a possible D gene (5 bases). Trimming shortened V by 8 bases and J by 7 bases, and 8 bases separated the two germline ends. Germline assignment: CDR1 LNHDA and CDR2 SQIVND (reference sequence). CDR3 size: 10 residues. Written as DNA, the CDR3 is TGTGCCAGTGGGACGTTTGAAGCTTTCTTT. Translating gives CASGTFEAFF.

CDR3 amino acids: CASTQAATTDTQYF. CDR3 in DNA: TGTGCCAGCACACAGGCAGCTACCACAGATACGCAGTATTTT. This rearrangement joins TRBV28 to TRBJ2-3; tentative D call: TRBD1 (5 bases). The CDR3 extends over 14 amino acids. Germline V gives CDR1 MDHEN, CDR2 SYDVKM. V was shortened by 7 bases and J by 2 bases, with 13 bases between the two germline ends.

V usage is TRBV29-1 and J usage is TRBJ2-3, with D possibly TRBD1 on 7 matching bases. CDR1 and CDR2 from the germline V gene are SQVTM and ANQGSEA. The CDR3 loop spans 15 amino acids. V lost 4 bases to trimming and J lost 3 bases, with 17 bases between them. The CDR3 spells CSVGPQGGETDTQYF. CDR3 bases: TGCAGCGTTGGCCCCCAGGGGGGAGAGACAGATACGCAGTATTTT.

The chain combines TRBV5-4 with TRBJ2-1; TRBD1 matches at 7 bases. The V gene's germline CDR1 is SGHNT and CDR2 YYREEE (reference sequence). V trimming: 2 bases; J trimming: 6 bases; junction bases outside the gene matches: 8. The CDR3 contains 15 residues. The CDR3 spells CASSFLQGVSNEQFF. CDR3 in DNA: TGTGCCAGCAGCTTCTTGCAGGGGGTTAGCAATGAGCAGTTCTTC.

This sequence joins TRBV27 and TRBJ1-3, with TRBD1 matching 7 bases. Germline assignment: CDR1 MNHEY and CDR2 SMNVEV (reference sequence). J gave up 3 bases and V 2 bases, and 4 bases lay outside the gene matches. The CDR3 covers 15 residues. This CDR3 is CASSLRGGGGNTIYF. The DNA for the CDR3 is TGTGCCAGCAGTTTAAGAGGGGGCGGTGGAAACACCATATATTTT.

This chain connects TRBV28 to TRBJ1-1; a possible D gene is TRBD1 (5 bases). The germline V and J ends were trimmed by 2 bases and 5 bases, with 9 bases remaining between them. The CDR3 covers 13 residues. The germline V gene encodes CDR1 MDHEN and CDR2 SYDVKM. CDR3 amino acids: CASSLGGRTEAFF. Written as DNA, the CDR3 is TGTGCCAGCAGTTTAGGGGGGAGGACTGAAGCTTTCTTT.

The chain recombines TRBV4-1 with TRBJ1-3, with D hard to call. The CDR3 has 16 amino acids. V was clipped by 1 base and J by 0 bases, with 10 bases between them. The germline CDR1 and CDR2 sequences are MGHRA and YSYEKL. CDR3 bases: TGCGCCAGCAGCCAAGGACCCCAGATCTCTGGAAACACCATATATTTT. Amino acids: CASSQGPQISGNTIYF.

This sequence joins TRBV7-2 and TRBJ1-3; the D gene is possibly TRBD1 (5 bases). Germline V gene data show CDR1 as SGHTA and CDR2 as FQGNSA. The CDR3 loop spans 13 amino acids. V was shortened by 8 bases and J by 4 bases, with 12 bases between the two germline ends. CDR3 in DNA: TGTGCCAGCGGCCCTGGGGCCGGAAACACCATATATTTT. Residues: CASGPGAGNTIYF.